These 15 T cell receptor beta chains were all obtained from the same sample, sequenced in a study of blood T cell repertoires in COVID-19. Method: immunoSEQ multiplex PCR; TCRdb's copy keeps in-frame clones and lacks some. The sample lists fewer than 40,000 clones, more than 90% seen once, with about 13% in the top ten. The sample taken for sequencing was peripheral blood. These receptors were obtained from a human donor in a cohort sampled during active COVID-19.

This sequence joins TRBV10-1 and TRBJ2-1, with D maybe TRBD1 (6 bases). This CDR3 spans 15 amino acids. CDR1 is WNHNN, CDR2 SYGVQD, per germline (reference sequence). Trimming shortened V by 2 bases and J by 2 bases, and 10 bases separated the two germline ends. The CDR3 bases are TGCGCCAGCAGTGAGGACAGGACCGCCTACAATGAGCAGTTCTTC. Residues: CASSEDRTAYNEQFF.

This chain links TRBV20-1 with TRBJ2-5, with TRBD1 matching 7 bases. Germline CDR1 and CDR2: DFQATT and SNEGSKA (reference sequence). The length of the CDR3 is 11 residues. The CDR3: CSATGKETQYF. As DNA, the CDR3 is TGCAGCGCGACAGGGAAAGAGACCCAGTACTTC.

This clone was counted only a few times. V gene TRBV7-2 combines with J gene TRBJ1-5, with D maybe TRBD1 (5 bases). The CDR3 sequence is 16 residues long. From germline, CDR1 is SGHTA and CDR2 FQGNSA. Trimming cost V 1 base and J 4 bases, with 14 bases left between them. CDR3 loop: CASSLGYRISNQPQHF. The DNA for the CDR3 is TGTGCCAGCAGCTTAGGCTACAGGATCAGTAATCAGCCCCAGCATTTT.

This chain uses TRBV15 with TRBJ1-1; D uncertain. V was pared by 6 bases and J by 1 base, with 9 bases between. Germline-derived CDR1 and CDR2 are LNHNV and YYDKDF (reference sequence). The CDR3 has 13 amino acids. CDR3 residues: CATRSNRNTEAFF. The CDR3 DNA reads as TGTGCCACCAGGAGTAACAGGAACACTGAAGCTTTCTTT.

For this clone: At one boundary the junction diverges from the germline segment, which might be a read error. CDR3 in amino acids: CASSGNPRDTSF. CDR3 coding DNA: TGTGCCAGCAGTGGAAACCCCCGGGACACCAGCTTC. This rearrangement joins TRBV12-3 or TRBV12-4 to TRBJ2-7; D perhaps matches TRBD1 (6 bases). The CDR3 runs 12 residues.

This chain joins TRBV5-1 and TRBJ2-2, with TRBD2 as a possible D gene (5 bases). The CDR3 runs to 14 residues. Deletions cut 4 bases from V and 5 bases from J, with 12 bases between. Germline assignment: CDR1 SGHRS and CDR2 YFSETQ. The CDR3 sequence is CASSPELVTGELFF. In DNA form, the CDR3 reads TGCGCCAGCAGCCCGGAACTAGTGACCGGGGAGCTGTTTTTT.

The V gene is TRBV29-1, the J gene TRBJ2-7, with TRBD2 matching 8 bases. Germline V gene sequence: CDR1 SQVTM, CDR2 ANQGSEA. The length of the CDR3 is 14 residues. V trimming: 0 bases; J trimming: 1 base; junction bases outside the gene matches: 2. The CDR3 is CSVEEASGSYEQYF. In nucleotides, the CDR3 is TGCAGCGTTGAAGAGGCTAGCGGGTCCTACGAGCAGTACTTC.

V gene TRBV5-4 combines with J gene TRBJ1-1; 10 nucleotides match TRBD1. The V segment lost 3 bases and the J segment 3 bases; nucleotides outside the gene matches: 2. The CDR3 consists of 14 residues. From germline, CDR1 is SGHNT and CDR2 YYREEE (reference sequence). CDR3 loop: CASSWTGGHTEAFF. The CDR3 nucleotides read TGTGCCAGCAGCTGGACAGGGGGTCACACTGAAGCTTTCTTT.

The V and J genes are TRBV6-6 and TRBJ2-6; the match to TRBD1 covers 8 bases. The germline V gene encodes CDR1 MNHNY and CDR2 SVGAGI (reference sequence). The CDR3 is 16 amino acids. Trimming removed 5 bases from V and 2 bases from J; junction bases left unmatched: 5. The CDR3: CASSPTQGAGANVLTF. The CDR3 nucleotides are TGTGCCAGCAGTCCCACACAGGGGGCTGGGGCCAACGTCCTGACTTTC.

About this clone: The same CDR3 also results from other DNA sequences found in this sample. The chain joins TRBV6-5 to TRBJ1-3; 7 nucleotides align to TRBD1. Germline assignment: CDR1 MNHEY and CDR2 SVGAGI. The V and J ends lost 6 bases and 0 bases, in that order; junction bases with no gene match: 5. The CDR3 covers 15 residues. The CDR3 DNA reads TGTGCCAGCAGGCGACAGGGCGGCTCTGGAAACACCATATATTTT. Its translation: CASRRQGGSGNTIYF.

Here the CDR3 DNA reads TGTGCCAGCAGCTGGGCAGGGGATCAGAACACCGGGGAGCTGTTTTTT. This sequence encodes CASSWAGDQNTGELFF. The rearrangement joins TRBV7-9 to TRBJ2-2; D perhaps matches TRBD1 (6 bases). This CDR3 is 16 amino acids long. Trimming stripped 4 bases from V and 1 base from J, with 13 bases between. CDR1 is SEHNR and CDR2 is FQNEAQ in the germline V gene (reference sequence). Using reference TRBV7-9 and TRBJ2-2 for the parts outside the CDR3, the full variable domain is DTGVSQNPRHKITKRGQNVTFRCDPISEHNRLYWYRQTLGQGPEFLTYFQNEAQLEKSRLLSDRFSAERPKGSFSTLEIQRTEQGDSAMYLCASSWAGDQNTGELFFGEGSRLTVL.

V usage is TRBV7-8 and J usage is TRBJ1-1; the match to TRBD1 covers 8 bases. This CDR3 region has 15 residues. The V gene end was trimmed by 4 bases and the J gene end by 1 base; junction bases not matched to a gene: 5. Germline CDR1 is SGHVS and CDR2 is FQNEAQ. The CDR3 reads CASSSLTGGNTEAFF. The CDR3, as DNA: TGTGCCAGCAGCTCGCTTACAGGGGGGAACACTGAAGCTTTCTTT.

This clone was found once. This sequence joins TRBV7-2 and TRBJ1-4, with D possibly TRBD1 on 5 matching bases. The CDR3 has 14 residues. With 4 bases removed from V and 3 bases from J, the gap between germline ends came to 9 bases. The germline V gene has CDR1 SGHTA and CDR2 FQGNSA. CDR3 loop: CASSSDSPNEKLFF. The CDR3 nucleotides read TGTGCCAGCAGCTCAGACAGCCCTAATGAAAAACTGTTTTTT.

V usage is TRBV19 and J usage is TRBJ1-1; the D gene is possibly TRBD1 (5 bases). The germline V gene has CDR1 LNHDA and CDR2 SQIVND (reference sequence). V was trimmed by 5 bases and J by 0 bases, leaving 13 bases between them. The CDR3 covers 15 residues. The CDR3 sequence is CASSSPGGVNTEAFF. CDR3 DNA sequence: TGTGCCAGTAGTTCCCCGGGGGGGGTGAACACTGAAGCTTTCTTT.

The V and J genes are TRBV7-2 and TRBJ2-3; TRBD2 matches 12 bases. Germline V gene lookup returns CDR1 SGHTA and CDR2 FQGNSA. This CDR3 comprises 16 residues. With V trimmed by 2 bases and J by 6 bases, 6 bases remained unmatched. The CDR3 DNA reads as TGTGCCAGCAGCTTATCTAGCGGGAGGGCCATGGATACGCAGTATTTT. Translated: CASSLSSGRAMDTQYF.